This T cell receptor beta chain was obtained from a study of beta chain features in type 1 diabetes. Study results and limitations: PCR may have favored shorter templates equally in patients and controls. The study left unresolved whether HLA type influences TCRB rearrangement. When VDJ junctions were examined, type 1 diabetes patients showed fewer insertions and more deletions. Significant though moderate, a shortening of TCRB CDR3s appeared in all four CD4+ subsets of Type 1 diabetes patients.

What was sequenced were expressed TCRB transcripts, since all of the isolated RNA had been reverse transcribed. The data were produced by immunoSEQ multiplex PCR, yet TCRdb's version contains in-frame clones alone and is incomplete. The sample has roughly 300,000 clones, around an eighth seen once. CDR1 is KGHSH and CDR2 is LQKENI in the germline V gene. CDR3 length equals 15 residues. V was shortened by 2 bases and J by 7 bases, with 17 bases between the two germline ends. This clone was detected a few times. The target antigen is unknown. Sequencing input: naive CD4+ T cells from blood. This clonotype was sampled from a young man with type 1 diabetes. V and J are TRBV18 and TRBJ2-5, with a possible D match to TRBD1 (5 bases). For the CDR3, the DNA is TGTGCCAGCTCACCATCGATGACAGACATGGCGACCCAGTACTTC. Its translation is CASSPSMTDMATQYF.